This T cell receptor (beta chain) was identified in a study of blood T cell repertoires in COVID-19 (dated by TCRdb to the early 2020s). Notes on the research overall: Samples from collaborators originated in the United States, Italy and Spain and spanned both the acute and convalescent phases of COVID-19. A de-identified subject ID, COVID-19 status, age in years and sex were almost always included in the sample metadata. A freely available public database, intended as a resource for researchers studying the immune response to SARS-CoV-2, is where the repertoires were released. Samples were obtained from the ongoing ImmuneRACE study (first 160 participants) and from about 1,300 subjects provided by 6 global collaborators. Where available, HLA class I and class II types were taken from metadata supplied by the sample provider and were not determined by assay-based typing. The material from the prospective study consisted of cDNA or gDNA derived from T cells, B-cell-depleted T cells, or PBMCs. Subjects who had been exposed to COVID-19, were actively infected with it, or had recovered from it provided the deeply sampled blood TCRbeta repertoires that made up the dataset. Broad study findings and their caveats: The quantity of clinical and demographic metadata differed by source and by participant and was supplied without curation.

A remark on this clone: The specificity of this receptor is unknown. No quality values exist for individual bases; no much larger clone is one base distant.

The CDR3 contains 14 residues, cysteine and phenylalanine counted. Here the CDR3 DNA is all that survives: 42 bases in frame from base 1. V lost 4 bases and J lost 1 base, and the count of bases not matched to a germline gene is 5. CDR1 SGHDT and CDR2 YYEEEE were looked up in the germline V gene. In the prospective study, participants were about 18 to 100 years old, resided in about two dozen geographic areas of the United States, and were enrolled through a virtual design. To assign participants to cohorts, the prospective study relied on clinical history that participants themselves reported in a screening survey and a study questionnaire. Exposed participants had been in contact with someone with a PCR-confirmed or clinician-diagnosed COVID-19 case within 2 weeks of study entry. Each participant in the prospective study had whole blood, serum and a nasopharyngeal or oropharyngeal swab collected by mobile phlebotomists. Participants in the prospective study had the option to provide additional blood draws and questionnaires over a 2-month period. Before DNA extraction, blood samples from the prospective study were shipped at room temperature or frozen.

TCRbeta CDR3 regions were amplified from genomic DNA by means of the immunoSEQ Assay, a bias-controlled multiplex PCR. Concerning the study's data processing: Nucleated cell counts per sample were estimated from amplification of reference gene primers within the assay. Sequence reads were collapsed and filtered to measure the absolute abundance of every unique TCRbeta CDR3 rearrangement. Productive Simpson clonality was computed per sample as the square root of Simpson's diversity index over productive rearrangements. TCRdb took over this immuneACCESS table, retaining in-frame rearrangements with V and J assigned. Such tables are incomplete; in checked studies, under half of the missing clones stem from an unresolved V gene, and the remainder is unexplained. V and J calls plus clone size are reproduced from that table; the DNA served to infer D and trimming. The sample yields about 280,000 clones; roughly 80% were counted once. The biggest ten clones account for 5% of the sample.

The sample taken for sequencing was PBMCs or T cells enriched from blood (not recorded which). This TCR was sampled from a man aged 35 to 55 who had been exposed to COVID-19. The rearranged chain carries TRBV5-6 and TRBJ2-7; TRBD2 aligns with 7 central bases. The CDR3 region: CASSPGLGSYEQYF. The bases read TGTGCCAGCAGCCCCGGACTAGGTTCCTACGAGCAGTACTTC.